Each of the 32 T cell receptor beta chains below was sequenced from the same sample in a study of shared clonotypes between healthy human individuals. Assay used: immunoSEQ multiplex PCR; TCRdb lists only in-frame clones, some missing. The repertoire consists of 1.5 million to 2.5 million clones, with approximately 94% occurring once and the leading ten covering 1.2%. CD45RO-negative, CCR7-positively selected cells formed the naive CD8 fraction, excluding terminally differentiated effector memory CD45RA+ cells. Source material: naive CD8+ T cells sorted from blood. The receptors were gathered from a man aged 18 to 29 in good health.

The chain recombines TRBV9 with TRBJ1-1; no clear D. Trimming pared 1 base from V and 5 bases from J, leaving 9 bases between. The germline V gene has CDR1 SGDLS and CDR2 YYNGEE. The CDR3 has 13 residues. The CDR3, as DNA: TGTGCCAGCAGCGTAACGGTGGGGACTGAAGCTTTCTTT. Protein product: CASSVTVGTEAFF.

The chain couples TRBV7-9 to TRBJ2-1; 8 nucleotides line up with TRBD2. The CDR3 covers 15 residues. V lost 3 bases, J lost 10 bases, and 11 bases stayed unmatched. Germline values: CDR1 SEHNR, CDR2 FQNEAQ (reference sequence). The DNA for the CDR3 is TGTGCCAGCAGCTTTTTGGCGGGAGGATTTGAGGAGCAGTTCTTC. The encoded protein is CASSFLAGGFEEQFF. The full variable domain, in which reference TRBV7-9 and TRBJ2-1 provide the parts outside the CDR3, is DTGVSQNPRHKITKRGQNVTFRCDPISEHNRLYWYRQTLGQGPEFLTYFQNEAQLEKSRLLSDRFSAERPKGSFSTLEIQRTEQGDSAMYLCASSFLAGGFEEQFFGPGTRLTVL.

The V call is TRBV11-3, the J call TRBJ2-7, with D perhaps TRBD2 (5 bases). There are 13 residues in the CDR3. Looked up from germline, CDR1 is SGHNT and CDR2 is YENEEA. The V end lost 2 bases, the J end lost 3 bases, and 8 bases lay between the germline ends. CDR3 amino acids: CASSLRGDYEQYF. DNA for the CDR3: TGTGCCAGCAGCTTACGGGGAGACTACGAGCAGTACTTC.

V gene TRBV4-3 combines with J gene TRBJ2-7; 8 bases match TRBD1. This CDR3 is built from 17 residues. Germline V gene sequence: CDR1 LGHNA, CDR2 YSLEER. J was trimmed by 5 bases and V by 0 bases; bases with no gene match: 12. The CDR3 is CASSQDRVDREDNEQYF. The CDR3 bases are TGCGCCAGCAGCCAAGATCGTGTGGACAGGGAGGATAACGAGCAGTACTTC.

About this clone: The same CDR3 is also encoded by other DNA sequences in this sample. This chain connects TRBV28 to TRBJ1-6, with TRBD1 matching over 7 bases. The CDR3 spans 14 residues. Germline loops: CDR1 MDHEN, CDR2 SYDVKM. J gave up 7 bases and V 3 bases, and 3 bases lay outside the gene matches. In DNA form, the CDR3 reads TGTGCCAGCAGTTTCCTACAGGGGAATTCACCCCTCCACTTT. Encoded protein: CASSFLQGNSPLHF.

CDR3 protein: CASSFGLPEQFF. In DNA, the CDR3 is TGTGCCAGCAGCTTCGGGTTACCTGAGCAGTTCTTC. The chain employs TRBV7-9 and TRBJ2-1, with D uncertain. Germline values: CDR1 SEHNR, CDR2 FQNEAQ (reference sequence). The CDR3 runs to 12 residues. V was pared by 3 bases and J by 9 bases, with 9 bases between. The whole variable domain, remainder taken from reference TRBV7-9 and TRBJ2-1, is DTGVSQNPRHKITKRGQNVTFRCDPISEHNRLYWYRQTLGQGPEFLTYFQNEAQLEKSRLLSDRFSAERPKGSFSTLEIQRTEQGDSAMYLCASSFGLPEQFFGPGTRLTVL.

The rearrangement joins TRBV27 to TRBJ1-5, with TRBD1 as a possible D gene (5 bases). This CDR3 is built from 14 residues. CDR1 and CDR2 from the germline V gene are MNHEY and SMNVEV (reference sequence). V shed 2 bases and J shed 6 bases, with 11 bases lying between them. DNA of the CDR3: TGTGCCAGCAGTTTAGCCCGAAGGGGTCAGCCCCAGCATTTT. Its translation is CASSLARRGQPQHF.

This clone was observed a few times. The chain is built from TRBV19 and TRBJ1-1; D is unresolved. Germline V CDR1 and CDR2: LNHDA, SQIVND (reference sequence). V gave up 7 bases and J gave up 1 base, with 7 bases separating them. CDR3 length equals 12 residues. The CDR3 DNA reads TGTGCCAGTACCATGGGGAACACTGAAGCTTTCTTT. Its translation is CASTMGNTEAFF.

This clone has a single count. The same CDR3 is also encoded by other DNA sequences in this sample. This chain joins TRBV5-1 and TRBJ2-7; 8 bases align to TRBD1. Trimming at V came to 3 bases and at J to 2 bases, leaving 4 bases not matched to a gene. Germline V gives CDR1 SGHRS, CDR2 YFSETQ. CDR3 length: 14 amino acids. The CDR3: CASSSGTGPYEQYF. In DNA, the CDR3 is TGCGCCAGCAGCTCCGGGACAGGCCCCTACGAGCAGTACTTC.

This clone was recorded only once. DNA of the CDR3: TGTGCCAGCACCCGAGGACCGAGCTATGGCTACACCTTC. This encodes CASTRGPSYGYTF. The chain combines TRBV27 with TRBJ1-2; the D is unclear. Germline V gene lookup returns CDR1 MNHEY and CDR2 SMNVEV (reference sequence). The V end was cut by 7 bases, the J end by 4 bases, with 13 bases between. The CDR3 runs 13 residues.

On this clone itself: Distinct nucleotide sequences in the sample also encode this CDR3. The chain recombines TRBV5-1 with TRBJ2-7, with 7 nucleotides matching TRBD1. The V and J ends lost 0 bases and 4 bases, in that order; junction bases with no gene match: 4. This CDR3 is built from 14 residues. CDR1 SGHRS and CDR2 YFSETQ come from the germline V gene. CDR3 loop: CASSLGQGVYEQYF. In DNA form, the CDR3 reads TGCGCCAGCAGCTTGGGCCAGGGGGTGTACGAGCAGTACTTC.

The rearrangement joins TRBV6-1 to TRBJ2-7, with unresolved D. CDR1 and CDR2 (germline): MNHNS, SASEGT. The CDR3 is made up of 17 amino acids. The ends were cut back, 3 bases at V and 2 bases at J, with 20 bases in the middle. The CDR3 sequence is CASSEGWLASVTYEQYF. The DNA for the CDR3 is TGTGCCAGCAGTGAGGGGTGGTTAGCTAGTGTTACCTACGAGCAGTACTTC.

V gene TRBV28 combines with J gene TRBJ1-1; 7 bases are a match to TRBD1. Germline assignment: CDR1 MDHEN and CDR2 SYDVKM. The trim removed 4 bases at V and 4 bases at J, leaving 12 bases unmatched. The CDR3 runs to 16 residues. CDR3 region: CASSYRDSSKVTEAFF. The CDR3 bases are TGTGCCAGCAGTTACCGGGACAGTTCTAAGGTCACTGAAGCTTTCTTT.

This clone was seen a single time. Other DNA sequences in the sample encode the same CDR3. This chain connects TRBV28 to TRBJ2-5; the match to TRBD1 covers 8 bases. The V gene end was trimmed by 2 bases and the J gene end by 5 bases; junction bases not matched to a gene: 4. Germline-derived CDR1 and CDR2 are MDHEN and SYDVKM. The CDR3 covers 14 residues. CDR3: CASSLQGAGETQYF. In nucleotides, the CDR3 is TGTGCCAGCAGTTTACAGGGGGCCGGGGAGACCCAGTACTTC.

This chain connects TRBV2 to TRBJ2-5; D remains unclear. Germline V gives CDR1 SNHLY, CDR2 FYNNEI. V was trimmed by 3 bases and J by 6 bases, leaving 17 bases between them. The CDR3 runs 15 residues. Here the CDR3 DNA reads TGTGCCAGCAGTGAGGCTAGTCTCACTACTCAGACCCAGTACTTC. This codes for CASSEASLTTQTQYF.

This chain connects TRBV11-2 to TRBJ2-7, with 11 bases that match TRBD2. CDR1 and CDR2 from the germline V gene are SGHAT and FQNNGV. After removal of 5 bases from V and 1 base from J, the junction contained 4 bases not matched to a gene. The CDR3 has 15 amino acids. This CDR3 reads CASSVGTSGSYEQYF. CDR3 DNA: TGTGCCAGCAGCGTCGGGACTAGCGGATCCTACGAGCAGTACTTC.

The table lists this clone with a few counts. At the DNA level, this CDR3 is encoded by other sequences in the same sample as well. The CDR3 DNA reads TGTGCCAGCAGCTTCAGCGGGGGCACAGATACGCAGTATTTT. It translates to CASSFSGGTDTQYF. The chain employs TRBV5-4 and TRBJ2-3, with 7 positions matching TRBD2. In germline, CDR1 is SGHNT, CDR2 YYREEE (reference sequence). The CDR3 covers 14 residues. Unmatched junction bases numbered 1, after V lost 2 bases and J lost 1 base.

The V and J genes are TRBV6-5 and TRBJ2-3, with D hard to call. The CDR3 contains 13 residues. Per the germline V gene, CDR1 is MNHEY and CDR2 is SVGAGI. Trimming took off 6 bases at V and 5 bases at J, with 12 bases between the two ends. CDR3 sequence: CASSPKLGDTQYF. CDR3 bases: TGTGCCAGCAGCCCCAAACTGGGAGATACGCAGTATTTT.

This chain connects TRBV5-6 to TRBJ2-2; TRBD1 might be the D (8 bases). The CDR3 runs to 19 residues. V lost 0 bases, J lost 3 bases, and 21 bases lay in between. CDR1 and CDR2 from the germline V gene are SGHDT and YYEEEE. The CDR3, as DNA: TGTGCCAGCAGCTTGGCCGACAGGGGTACTGCGGGAGACACCGGGGAGCTGTTTTTT. Translation: CASSLADRGTAGDTGELFF.

The J gene is TRBJ2-1, the V gene TRBV30; TRBD2 matches 11 bases. V lost 6 bases to trimming and J lost 14 bases; unmatched junction nucleotides: 3. The CDR3 spans 10 residues. Germline assignment: CDR1 GTSNPN and CDR2 SVGIG (reference sequence). Here the CDR3 DNA reads TGTGCCTGTGGGACTAGCGGAGAGTTCTTC. It translates to CACGTSGEFF.

This chain uses TRBV13 with TRBJ2-5; 7 bases match TRBD2. Germline V gives CDR1 PRHDT, CDR2 FYEKMQ (reference sequence). CDR3 size: 15 residues. V was clipped by 2 bases and J by 2 bases; unmatched bases: 5. The DNA for the CDR3 is TGTGCCAGCAGCTTAAGGCTAGCGGCTCAAGAGACCCAGTACTTC. Protein: CASSLRLAAQETQYF.

The J gene is TRBJ1-4, the V gene TRBV27; 7 nucleotides line up with TRBD1. The junction had 12 bases not matched to a gene; V was cut back by 4 bases and J by 7 bases. CDR1 MNHEY and CDR2 SMNVEV come from the germline V gene (reference sequence). CDR3 size: 16 residues. CDR3 nucleotides: TGTGCCAGCAGTTCAATAAAGGGGGCGGAGGGTGAAAAACTGTTTTTT. This encodes CASSSIKGAEGEKLFF.

J is TRBJ2-5 and V is TRBV7-9, with 7 bases fitting TRBD1. Per germline, CDR1 SEHNR and CDR2 FQNEAQ (reference sequence). V was clipped by 5 bases and J by 1 base; unmatched bases: 7. This CDR3 is built from 15 residues. The CDR3 loop is CASSLPGTVQETQYF. The CDR3 DNA reads TGTGCCAGCAGCCTCCCCGGGACAGTCCAAGAGACCCAGTACTTC.

The chain carries TRBV6-5 and TRBJ2-7; tentative D call: TRBD1 (6 bases). Germline lookup yields CDR1 MNHEY and CDR2 SVGAGI. V gave up 0 bases and J gave up 1 base, with 13 bases separating them. The CDR3 covers 16 residues. The CDR3 protein is CASSYSWTEKSYEQYF. The CDR3 DNA is TGTGCCAGCAGTTACTCGTGGACAGAGAAATCCTACGAGCAGTACTTC.

The chain employs TRBV5-5 and TRBJ2-7; no reliable D call. The V gene lost 4 bases and the J gene lost 0 bases, with 14 bases spanning the gap. CDR3 size: 15 residues. Germline V gene data show CDR1 as SGHKS and CDR2 as YYEKEE (reference sequence). The CDR3 here is CASSIDIMSSYEQYF. CDR3 bases: TGTGCCAGCAGCATTGACATTATGAGCTCCTACGAGCAGTACTTC.

The genes are TRBV18 and TRBJ2-7; D gene unclear. From germline, CDR1 is KGHSH and CDR2 LQKENI. The V end was cut by 3 bases, the J end by 6 bases, with 15 bases between. The CDR3 contains 14 residues. The CDR3: CASSPVGFSFEQYF. CDR3 bases: TGTGCCAGCTCACCGGTAGGGTTCTCGTTCGAGCAGTACTTC.

In DNA form, the CDR3 reads TGTGCCAGCAGTGCAGGGACGGTGGATAACAATCAGCCCCAGCATTTT. Encoded protein: CASSAGTVDNNQPQHF. The chain is built from TRBV2 and TRBJ1-5, with a tentative D call TRBD1 (5 bases). The CDR3 is made up of 16 amino acids. From germline, CDR1 is SNHLY and CDR2 FYNNEI. Trimming removed 4 bases at V and 3 bases at J, with 16 bases between.

In DNA form, the CDR3 reads TGTGCCAGCAGACTAGGGGAAAGGACTGAAGCTTTCTTT. Amino acid sequence: CASRLGERTEAFF. The chain carries TRBV13 and TRBJ1-1; TRBD1 might be the D (5 bases). CDR1 PRHDT and CDR2 FYEKMQ come from the germline V gene (reference sequence). There are 13 residues in the CDR3. Trimming took 6 bases from V and 5 from J, leaving 13 bases between them.

The V and J genes are TRBV4-1 and TRBJ2-5; no definite D call. V gave up 1 base and J gave up 5 bases, with 14 bases separating them. CDR3 size: 15 residues. Germline V gene data show CDR1 as MGHRA and CDR2 as YSYEKL. In DNA, the CDR3 is TGCGCCAGCAGCCAAGGGTCGGGTACAAGGGAGACCCAGTACTTC. Protein: CASSQGSGTRETQYF.

This rearrangement joins TRBV14 to TRBJ2-5; 8 bases are shared with TRBD2. There are 15 residues in the CDR3. J lost 2 bases, V lost 4 bases, and 6 bases had no gene match. Germline CDR1 SGHDN, CDR2 FVKESK. The CDR3 nucleotides are TGTGCCAGCAGCCTTACTAGCGGAGGGCAAGAGACCCAGTACTTC. It codes for CASSLTSGGQETQYF.

This chain links TRBV9 with TRBJ2-1, with D perhaps TRBD1 or TRBD2 (6 bases each). V was trimmed by 0 bases and J by 2 bases, leaving 15 bases between them. The CDR3 consists of 17 residues. CDR1 SGDLS and CDR2 YYNGEE come from the germline V gene. CDR3 bases: TGTGCCAGCAGCGTAGAGGGCGAGGGGGGCCCCTACAATGAGCAGTTCTTC. Protein product: CASSVEGEGGPYNEQFF.

The rearrangement joins TRBV6-6 to TRBJ2-2, with D perhaps matching TRBD1 (6 bases). Germline assignment: CDR1 MNHNY and CDR2 SVGAGI (reference sequence). This CDR3 is built from 16 residues. V was clipped by 0 bases and J by 4 bases, with 12 bases between them. The CDR3 protein is CASSYSGGAGTGELFF. In nucleotides, the CDR3 is TGTGCCAGCAGTTACTCTGGGGGCGCGGGCACCGGGGAGCTGTTTTTT.